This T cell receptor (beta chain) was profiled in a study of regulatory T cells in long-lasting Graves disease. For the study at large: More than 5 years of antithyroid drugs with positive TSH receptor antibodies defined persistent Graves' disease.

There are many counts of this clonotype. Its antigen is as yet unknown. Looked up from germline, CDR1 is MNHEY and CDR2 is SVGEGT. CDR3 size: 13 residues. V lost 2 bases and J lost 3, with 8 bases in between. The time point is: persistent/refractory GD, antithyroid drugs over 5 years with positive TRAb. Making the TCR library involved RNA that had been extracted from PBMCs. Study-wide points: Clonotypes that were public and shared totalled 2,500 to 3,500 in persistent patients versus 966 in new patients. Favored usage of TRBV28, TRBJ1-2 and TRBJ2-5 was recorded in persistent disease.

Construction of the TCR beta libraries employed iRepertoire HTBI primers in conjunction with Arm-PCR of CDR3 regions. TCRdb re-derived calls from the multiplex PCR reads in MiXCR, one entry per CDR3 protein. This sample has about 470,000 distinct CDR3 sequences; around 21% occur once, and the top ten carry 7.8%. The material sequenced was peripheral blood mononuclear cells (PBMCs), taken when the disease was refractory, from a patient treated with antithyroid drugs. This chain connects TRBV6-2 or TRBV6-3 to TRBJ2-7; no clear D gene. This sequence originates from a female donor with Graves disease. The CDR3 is CASSYDTNYEQYF. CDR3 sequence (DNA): TGTGCCAGCAGTTACGACACCAACTACGAGCAGTACTTC.